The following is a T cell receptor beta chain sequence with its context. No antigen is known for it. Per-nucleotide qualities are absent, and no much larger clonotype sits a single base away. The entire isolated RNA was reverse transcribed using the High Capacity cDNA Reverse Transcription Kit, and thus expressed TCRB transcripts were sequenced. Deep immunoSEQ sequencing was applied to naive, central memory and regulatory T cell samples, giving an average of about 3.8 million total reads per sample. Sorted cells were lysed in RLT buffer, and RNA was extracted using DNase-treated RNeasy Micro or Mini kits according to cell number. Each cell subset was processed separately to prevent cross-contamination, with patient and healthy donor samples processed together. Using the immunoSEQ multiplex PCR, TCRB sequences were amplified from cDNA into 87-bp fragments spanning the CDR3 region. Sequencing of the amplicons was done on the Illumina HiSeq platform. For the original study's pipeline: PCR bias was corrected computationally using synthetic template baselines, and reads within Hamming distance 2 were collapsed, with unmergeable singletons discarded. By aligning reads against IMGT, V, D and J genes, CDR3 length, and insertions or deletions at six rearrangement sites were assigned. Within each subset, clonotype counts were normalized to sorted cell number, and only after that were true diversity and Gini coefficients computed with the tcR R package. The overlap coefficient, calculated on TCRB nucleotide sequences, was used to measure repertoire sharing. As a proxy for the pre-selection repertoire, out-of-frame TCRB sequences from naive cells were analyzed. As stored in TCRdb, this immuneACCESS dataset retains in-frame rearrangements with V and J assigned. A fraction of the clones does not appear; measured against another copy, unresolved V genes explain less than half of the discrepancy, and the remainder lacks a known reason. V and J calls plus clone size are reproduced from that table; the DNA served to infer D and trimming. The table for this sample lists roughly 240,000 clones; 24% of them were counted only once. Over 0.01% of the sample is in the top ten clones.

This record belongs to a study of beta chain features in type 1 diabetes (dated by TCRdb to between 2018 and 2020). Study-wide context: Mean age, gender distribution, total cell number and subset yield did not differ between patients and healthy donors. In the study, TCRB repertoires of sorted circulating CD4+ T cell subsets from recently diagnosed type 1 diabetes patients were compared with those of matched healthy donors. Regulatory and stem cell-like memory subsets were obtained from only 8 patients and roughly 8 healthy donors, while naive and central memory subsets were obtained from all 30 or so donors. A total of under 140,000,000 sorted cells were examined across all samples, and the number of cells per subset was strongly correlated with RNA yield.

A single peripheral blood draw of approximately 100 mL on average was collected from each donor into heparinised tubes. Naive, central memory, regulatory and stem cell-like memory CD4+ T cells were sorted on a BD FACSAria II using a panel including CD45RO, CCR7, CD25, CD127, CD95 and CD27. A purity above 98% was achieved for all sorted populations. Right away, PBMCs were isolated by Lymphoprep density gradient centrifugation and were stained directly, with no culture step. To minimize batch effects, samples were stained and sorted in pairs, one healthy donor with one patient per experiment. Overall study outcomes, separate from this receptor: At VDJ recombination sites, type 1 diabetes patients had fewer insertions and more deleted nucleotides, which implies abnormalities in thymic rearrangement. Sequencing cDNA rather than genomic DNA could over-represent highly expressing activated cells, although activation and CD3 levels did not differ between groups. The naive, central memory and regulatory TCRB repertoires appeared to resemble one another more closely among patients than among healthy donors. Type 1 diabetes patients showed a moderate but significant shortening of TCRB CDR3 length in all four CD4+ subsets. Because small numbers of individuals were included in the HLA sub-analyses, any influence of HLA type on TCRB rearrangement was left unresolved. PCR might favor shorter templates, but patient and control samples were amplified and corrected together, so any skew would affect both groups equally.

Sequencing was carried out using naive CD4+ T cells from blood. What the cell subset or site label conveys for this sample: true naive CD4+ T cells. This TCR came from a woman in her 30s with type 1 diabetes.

The nucleotide sequence is TGTGCCAGCAGCCTTGGGGCGGGGAACATTCAGTACTTC. Translated, this is CASSLGAGNIQYF. This receptor chain uses TRBV6-6 and TRBJ2-4; a weak D assignment points to TRBD2 (6 bases agree). The germline V gene encodes CDR1 MNHNY and CDR2 SVGAGI (reference sequence). The V end loses 6 bases and the J end loses 7 bases, and a stretch of 13 bases separates them. The CDR3 numbers 13 residues from cysteine through phenylalanine. Only the CDR3 region is kept as DNA, spanning 39 bases read in frame from base 1.